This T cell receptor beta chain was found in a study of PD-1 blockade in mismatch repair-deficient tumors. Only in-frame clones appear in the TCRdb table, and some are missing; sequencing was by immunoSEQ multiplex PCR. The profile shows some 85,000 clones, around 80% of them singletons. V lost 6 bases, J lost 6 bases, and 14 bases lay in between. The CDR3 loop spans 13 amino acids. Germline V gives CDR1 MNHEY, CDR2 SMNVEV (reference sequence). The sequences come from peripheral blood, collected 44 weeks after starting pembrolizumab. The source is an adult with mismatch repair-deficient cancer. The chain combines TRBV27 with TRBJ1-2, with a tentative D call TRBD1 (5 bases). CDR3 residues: CASRQADWDGYTF. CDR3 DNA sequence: TGTGCCAGCAGACAGGCTGATTGGGATGGCTACACCTTC.